This T cell receptor beta chain was captured in a study of cytomegalovirus exposure and HLA in healthy donors. V gave up 4 bases and J gave up 8 bases, with 8 bases separating them. Germline V gene sequence: CDR1 MNHEY, CDR2 SMNVEV (reference sequence). The CDR3 consists of 11 residues. Primers for the PCR totalled 60 Vbeta and 13 Jbeta. Some clones are missing from TCRdb's copy, which holds only in-frame ones; the method was immunoSEQ multiplex PCR. The sample carries roughly 150,000 clones, 64% recorded once. Study-wide findings and caveats: The classifier reportedly diagnosed cytomegalovirus status with high specificity and sensitivity.

This clone is a singleton in its sample. Its specificity is unknown. The chain has TRBV27 and TRBJ1-1, with D perhaps TRBD1 (5 bases). Sequencing used PBMCs. This receptor was obtained from a woman in her thirties in good health and CMV-seropositive. The DNA of the CDR3 is TGTGCCAGCAGTTCGTGGACAGAAGCTTTCTTT. This gives the protein CASSSWTEAFF.